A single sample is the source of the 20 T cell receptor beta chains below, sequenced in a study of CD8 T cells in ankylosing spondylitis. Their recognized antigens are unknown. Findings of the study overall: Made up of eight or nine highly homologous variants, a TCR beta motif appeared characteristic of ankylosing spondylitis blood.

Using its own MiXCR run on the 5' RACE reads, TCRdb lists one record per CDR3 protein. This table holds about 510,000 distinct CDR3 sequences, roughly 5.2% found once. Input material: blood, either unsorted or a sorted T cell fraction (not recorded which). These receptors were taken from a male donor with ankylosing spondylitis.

The CDR3 bases are TGTGCCACCAGCCCCCGAGAGGGCGAGCAGTACTTC. Translated, it gives CATSPREGEQYF. The chain joins TRBV15 to TRBJ2-7, with a tentative D call TRBD2 (5 bases). The germline gives CDR1 LNHNV, CDR2 YYDKDF (reference sequence). This CDR3 has 12 amino acids. V lost 5 bases to trimming and J lost 6 bases, with 11 bases between them.

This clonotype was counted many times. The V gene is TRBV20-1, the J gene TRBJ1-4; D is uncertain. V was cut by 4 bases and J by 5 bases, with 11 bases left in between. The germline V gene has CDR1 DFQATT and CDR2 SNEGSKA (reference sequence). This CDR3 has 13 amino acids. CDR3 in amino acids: CSAMDARNEKLFF. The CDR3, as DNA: TGCAGTGCTATGGACGCTCGAAATGAAAAACTGTTTTTT.

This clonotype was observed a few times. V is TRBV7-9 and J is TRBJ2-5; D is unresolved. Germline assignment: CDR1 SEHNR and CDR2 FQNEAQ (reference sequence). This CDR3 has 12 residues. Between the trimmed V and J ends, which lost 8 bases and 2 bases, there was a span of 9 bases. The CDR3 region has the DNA TGTGCCAGCGGTTACACTCAAGAGACCCAGTACTTC. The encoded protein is CASGYTQETQYF.

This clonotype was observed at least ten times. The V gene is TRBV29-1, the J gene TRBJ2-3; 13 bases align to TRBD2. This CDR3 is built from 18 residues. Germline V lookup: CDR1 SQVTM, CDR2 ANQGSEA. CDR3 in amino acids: CSGRGTSGISASTDTQYF. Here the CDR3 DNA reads TGCAGTGGACGTGGGACTAGCGGGATCTCTGCTAGCACAGATACGCAGTATTTT.

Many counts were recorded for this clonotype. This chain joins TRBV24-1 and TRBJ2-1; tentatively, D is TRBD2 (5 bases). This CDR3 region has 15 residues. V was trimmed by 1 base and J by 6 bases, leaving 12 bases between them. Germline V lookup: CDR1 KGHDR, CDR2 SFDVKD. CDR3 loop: CATSDLTAGGNEQFF. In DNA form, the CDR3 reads TGTGCCACCAGTGATTTAACAGCTGGAGGCAATGAGCAGTTCTTC.

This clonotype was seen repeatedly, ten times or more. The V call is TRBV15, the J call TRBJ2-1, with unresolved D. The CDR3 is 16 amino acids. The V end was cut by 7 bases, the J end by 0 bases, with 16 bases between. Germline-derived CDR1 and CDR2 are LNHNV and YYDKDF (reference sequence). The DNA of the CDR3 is TGTGCCACCACCACCATGAGGAGCAGCTCCTACAATGAGCAGTTCTTC. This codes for CATTTMRSSSYNEQFF.

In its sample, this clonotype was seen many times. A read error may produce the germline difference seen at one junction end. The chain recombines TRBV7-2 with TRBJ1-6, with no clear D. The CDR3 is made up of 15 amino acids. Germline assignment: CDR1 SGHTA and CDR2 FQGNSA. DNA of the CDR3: TGTGCCAGCAGCTTAAATACGGGAAATAATTCCCCCCTCCACTTT. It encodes CASSLNTGNNSPLHF.

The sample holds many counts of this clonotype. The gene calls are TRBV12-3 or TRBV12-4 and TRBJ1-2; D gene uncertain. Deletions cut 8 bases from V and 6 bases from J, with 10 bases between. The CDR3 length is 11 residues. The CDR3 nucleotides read TGTGCCAGCGGACGAATAAATGGCTACACCTTC. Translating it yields CASGRINGYTF.

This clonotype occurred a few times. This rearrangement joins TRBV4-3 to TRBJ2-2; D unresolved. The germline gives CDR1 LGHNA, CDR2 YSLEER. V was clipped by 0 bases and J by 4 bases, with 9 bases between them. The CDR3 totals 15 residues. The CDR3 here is CASSQELVSTGELFF. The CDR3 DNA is TGCGCCAGCAGCCAAGAACTGGTCAGCACCGGGGAGCTGTTTTTT.

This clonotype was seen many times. CDR3 region: CASSSLPGSLSGRAFEQYF. The CDR3 DNA follows: TGTGCCAGCAGCTCACTCCCGGGGTCACTTAGCGGGAGGGCCTTCGAGCAGTACTTC. This sequence joins TRBV7-8 and TRBJ2-7, with 11 nucleotides matching TRBD2. This CDR3 region has 19 residues. V gave up 4 bases and J gave up 6 bases; unmatched junction bases: 20. Germline-derived CDR1 and CDR2 are SGHVS and FQNEAQ.

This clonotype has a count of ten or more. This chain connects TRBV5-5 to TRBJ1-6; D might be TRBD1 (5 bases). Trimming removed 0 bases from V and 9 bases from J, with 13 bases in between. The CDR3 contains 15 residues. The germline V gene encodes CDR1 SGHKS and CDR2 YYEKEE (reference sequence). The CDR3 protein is CASSLVGGLGSPLHF. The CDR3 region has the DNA TGTGCCAGCAGCTTGGTGGGGGGTTTGGGTTCACCCCTCCACTTT.

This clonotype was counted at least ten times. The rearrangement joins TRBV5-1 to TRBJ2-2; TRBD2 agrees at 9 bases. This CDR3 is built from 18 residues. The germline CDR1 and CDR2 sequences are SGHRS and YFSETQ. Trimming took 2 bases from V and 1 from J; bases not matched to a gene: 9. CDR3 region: CASSLGRAGGLNTGELFF. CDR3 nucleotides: TGCGCCAGCAGCTTAGGGAGAGCGGGAGGTTTGAACACCGGGGAGCTGTTTTTT. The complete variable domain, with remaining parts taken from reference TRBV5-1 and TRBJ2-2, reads KAGVTQTPRYLIKTRGQQVTLSCSPISGHRSVSWYQQTPGQGLQFLFEYFSETQRNKGNFPGRFSGRQFSNSRSEMNVSTLELGDSALYLCASSLGRAGGLNTGELFFGEGSRLTVL.

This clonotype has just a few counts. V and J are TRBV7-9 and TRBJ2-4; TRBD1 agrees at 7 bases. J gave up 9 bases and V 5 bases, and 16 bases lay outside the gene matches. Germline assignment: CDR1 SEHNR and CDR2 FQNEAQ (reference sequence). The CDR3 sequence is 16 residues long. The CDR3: CASSPLGTAKFAIQYF. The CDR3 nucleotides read TGTGCCAGCAGCCCCCTCGGGACAGCTAAATTTGCCATTCAGTACTTC.

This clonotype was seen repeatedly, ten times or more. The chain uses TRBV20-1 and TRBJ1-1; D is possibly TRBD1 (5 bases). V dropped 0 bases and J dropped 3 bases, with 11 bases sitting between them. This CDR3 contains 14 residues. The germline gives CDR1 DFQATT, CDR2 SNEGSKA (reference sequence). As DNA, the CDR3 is TGCAGTGCTAGAGATTACCAGGGTCACACTGAAGCTTTCTTT. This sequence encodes CSARDYQGHTEAFF.

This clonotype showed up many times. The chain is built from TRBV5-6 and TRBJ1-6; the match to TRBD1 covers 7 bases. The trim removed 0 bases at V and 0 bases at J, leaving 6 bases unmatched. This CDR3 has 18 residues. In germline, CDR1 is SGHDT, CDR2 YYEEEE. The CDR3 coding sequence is TGTGCCAGCAGCTTGGGGTCCTGGGACAGCTCCTATAATTCACCCCTCCACTTT. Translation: CASSLGSWDSSYNSPLHF. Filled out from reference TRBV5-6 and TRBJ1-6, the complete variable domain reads DAGVTQSPTHLIKTRGQQVTLRCSPKSGHDTVSWYQQALGQGPQFIFQYYEEEERQRGNFPDRFSGHQFPNYSSELNVNALLLGDSALYLCASSLGSWDSSYNSPLHFGNGTRLTVT.

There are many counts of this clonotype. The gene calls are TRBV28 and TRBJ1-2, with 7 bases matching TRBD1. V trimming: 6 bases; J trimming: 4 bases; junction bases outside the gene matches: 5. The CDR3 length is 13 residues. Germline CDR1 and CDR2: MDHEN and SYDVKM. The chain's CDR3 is CASSQTGVYGYTF. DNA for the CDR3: TGTGCCAGCAGCCAAACAGGGGTCTATGGCTACACCTTC.

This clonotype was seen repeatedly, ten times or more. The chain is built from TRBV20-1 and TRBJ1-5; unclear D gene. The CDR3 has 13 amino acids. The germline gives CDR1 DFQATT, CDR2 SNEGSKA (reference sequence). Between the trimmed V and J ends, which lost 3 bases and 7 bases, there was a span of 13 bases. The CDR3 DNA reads TGCAGTGCTAGGCCCGACTGGACCCAGCCCCAGCATTTT. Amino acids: CSARPDWTQPQHF.

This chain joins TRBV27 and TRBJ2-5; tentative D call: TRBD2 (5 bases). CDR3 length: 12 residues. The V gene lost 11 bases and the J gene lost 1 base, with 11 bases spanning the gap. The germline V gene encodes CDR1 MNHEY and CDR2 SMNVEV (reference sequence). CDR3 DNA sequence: TGTGCCTGTGGGCGGGCCCAAGAGACCCAGTACTTC. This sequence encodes CACGRAQETQYF.

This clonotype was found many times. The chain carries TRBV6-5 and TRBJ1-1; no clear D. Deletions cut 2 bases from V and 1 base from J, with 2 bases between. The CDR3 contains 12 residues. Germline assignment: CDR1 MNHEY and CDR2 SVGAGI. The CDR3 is CASSYQNTEAFF. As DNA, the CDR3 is TGTGCCAGCAGTTACCAGAACACTGAAGCTTTCTTT.

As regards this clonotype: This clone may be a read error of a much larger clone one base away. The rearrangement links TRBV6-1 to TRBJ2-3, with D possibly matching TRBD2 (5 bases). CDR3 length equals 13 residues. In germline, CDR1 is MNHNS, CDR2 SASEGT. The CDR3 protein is CATMRMGRDTQNF. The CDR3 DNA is TGTGCCACCATGCGGATGGGGAGAGATACGCAGAATTTT.